This TCR beta chain was sequenced during a study of hypomethylating agent response in myelodysplastic syndrome. Assay: immunoSEQ multiplex PCR; the TCRdb copy retains only in-frame clones and omits some. Of approximately 4,500 clones in the sample, over 75% were seen once. V was clipped by 2 bases and J by 0 bases, with 17 bases between them. The CDR3 contains 18 residues. CDR1 and CDR2 (germline): LGHNA, YNFKEQ. The V and J genes are TRBV4-2 and TRBJ1-5, with D perhaps TRBD1 (6 bases). Source: bone marrow, taken before or after starting hypomethylating agent treatment for myelodysplastic syndrome (not recorded which). The clonotype comes from a human donor with myelodysplastic syndrome. CDR3 protein: CASSQYLYRETSNQPQHF. The CDR3 nucleotides are TGTGCCAGCAGCCAATACCTCTACAGGGAAACTAGCAATCAGCCCCAGCATTTT.